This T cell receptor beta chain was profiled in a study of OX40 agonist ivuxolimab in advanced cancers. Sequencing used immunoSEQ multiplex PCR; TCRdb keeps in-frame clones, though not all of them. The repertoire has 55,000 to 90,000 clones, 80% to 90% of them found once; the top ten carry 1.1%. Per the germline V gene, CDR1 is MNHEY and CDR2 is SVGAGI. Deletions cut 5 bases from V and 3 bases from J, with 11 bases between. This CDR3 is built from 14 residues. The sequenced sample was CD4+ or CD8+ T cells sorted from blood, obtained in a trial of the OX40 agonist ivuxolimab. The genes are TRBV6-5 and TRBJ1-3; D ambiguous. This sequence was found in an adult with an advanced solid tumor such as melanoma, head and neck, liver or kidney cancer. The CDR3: CASSRTSHGNTIYF. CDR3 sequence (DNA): TGTGCCAGCAGTCGGACCTCCCATGGAAACACCATATATTTT.